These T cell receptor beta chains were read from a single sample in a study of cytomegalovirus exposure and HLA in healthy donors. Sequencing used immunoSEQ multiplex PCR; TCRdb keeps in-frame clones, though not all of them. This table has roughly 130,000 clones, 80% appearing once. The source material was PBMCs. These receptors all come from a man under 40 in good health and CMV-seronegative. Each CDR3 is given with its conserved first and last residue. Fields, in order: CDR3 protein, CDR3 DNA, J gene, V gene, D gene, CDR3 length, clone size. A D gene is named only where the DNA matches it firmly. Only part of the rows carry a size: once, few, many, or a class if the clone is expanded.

CDR3: CARSTGGRWNYEQYF; DNA: TGTGCCAGAAGCACTGGAGGACGTTGGAATTACGAGCAGTACTTC; J: TRBJ2-7; V: TRBV5-3; D: .; length: 15; size: .
CDR3: CASTKDRGDYGYTF; DNA: TGTGCCAGCACCAAGGACAGGGGAGACTATGGCTACACCTTC; J: TRBJ1-2; V: TRBV7-2; D: TRBD1; length: 14; size: .
CDR3: CASSAYPRGRRSNYGYTF; DNA: TGCGCCAGCAGCGCTTACCCCAGGGGGCGCCGGTCTAACTATGGCTACACCTTC; J: TRBJ1-2; V: TRBV4-1; D: TRBD1; length: 18; size: .
CDR3: CASSKYRGPLYGYTF; DNA: TGTGCCAGCAGCAAATACAGGGGCCCCCTCTATGGCTACACCTTC; J: TRBJ1-2; V: TRBV28; D: TRBD1; length: 15; size: once
CDR3: CASSLGTGVFETQYF; DNA: TGTGCCAGCAGCTTGGGGACAGGAGTTTTCGAGACCCAGTACTTC; J: TRBJ2-5; V: TRBV5-4; D: TRBD1; length: 15; size: .
CDR3: CASSTYRGLKDTEAFF; DNA: TGTGCCAGCAGCACCTACAGGGGGCTAAAGGACACTGAAGCTTTCTTT; J: TRBJ1-1; V: TRBV11-2; D: TRBD1; length: 16; size: .
CDR3: CASSYSMATAPREQYF; DNA: TGTGCCAGCAGTTACTCAATGGCTACAGCTCCCAGGGAGCAGTACTTC; J: TRBJ2-7; V: TRBV6-5; D: .; length: 16; size: .
CDR3: CASTFPGLNEQFF; DNA: TGTGCCAGCACCTTCCCAGGGCTTAATGAGCAGTTCTTC; J: TRBJ2-1; V: TRBV7-2; D: .; length: 13; size: .
CDR3: CASSPRRGGNQPQHF; DNA: TGTGCCAGCAGCCCCCGCAGGGGAGGGAATCAGCCCCAGCATTTT; J: TRBJ1-5; V: TRBV7-8; D: .; length: 15; size: .
CDR3: CASSDSRGPNTGELFF; DNA: TGTGCCAGCAGTGATTCCAGGGGCCCGAACACCGGGGAGCTGTTTTTT; J: TRBJ2-2; V: TRBV25-1; D: .; length: 16; size: .
CDR3: CASGSLGRHNEQFF; DNA: TGTGCCAGCGGGTCCTTGGGCAGACACAATGAGCAGTTCTTC; J: TRBJ2-1; V: TRBV13; D: .; length: 14; size: .
CDR3: CASHPAGAGANVLTF; DNA: TGTGCCAGCCACCCCGCGGGGGCTGGGGCCAACGTCCTGACTTTC; J: TRBJ2-6; V: TRBV27; D: TRBD2; length: 15; size: .